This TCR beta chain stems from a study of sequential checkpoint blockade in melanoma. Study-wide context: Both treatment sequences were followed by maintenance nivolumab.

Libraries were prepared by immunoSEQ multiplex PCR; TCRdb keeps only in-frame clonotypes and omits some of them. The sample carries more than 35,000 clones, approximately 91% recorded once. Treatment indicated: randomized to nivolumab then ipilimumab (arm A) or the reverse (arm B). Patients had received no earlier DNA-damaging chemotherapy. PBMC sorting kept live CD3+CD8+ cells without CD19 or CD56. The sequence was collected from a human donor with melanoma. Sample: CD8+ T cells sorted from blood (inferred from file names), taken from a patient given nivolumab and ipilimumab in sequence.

DNA for the CDR3: TGTGCCAGCAGCCCACACGTACTAGCGGGAGCACACGAGCAGTACTTC. It is translated as CASSPHVLAGAHEQYF. The chain recombines TRBV4-2 with TRBJ2-7, with TRBD2 matching over 11 bases. The V gene's germline CDR1 is LGHNA and CDR2 YNFKEQ. The trim removed 4 bases at V and 5 bases at J, leaving 10 bases unmatched. The CDR3 totals 16 residues.